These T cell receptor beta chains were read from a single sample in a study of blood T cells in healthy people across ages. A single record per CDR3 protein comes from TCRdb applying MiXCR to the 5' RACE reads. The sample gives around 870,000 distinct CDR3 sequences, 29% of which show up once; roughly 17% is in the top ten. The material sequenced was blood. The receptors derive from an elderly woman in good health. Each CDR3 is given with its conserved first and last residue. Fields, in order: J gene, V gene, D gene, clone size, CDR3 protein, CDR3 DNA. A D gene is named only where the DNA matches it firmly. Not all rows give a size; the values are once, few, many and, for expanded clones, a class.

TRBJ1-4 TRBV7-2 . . CASSLVGGPSTNEKLFF TGTGCCAGCAGCTTAGTGGGGGGCCCATCAACTAATGAAAAACTGTTTTTT
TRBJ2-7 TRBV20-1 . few CSARDKADGVGSYEQYF TGCAGTGCTAGAGATAAGGCAGACGGTGTTGGCTCCTACGAGCAGTACTTC
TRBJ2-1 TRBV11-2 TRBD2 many CASSLTSGGPLEQFF TGTGCCAGCAGCTTAACTAGCGGGGGGCCTCTTGAGCAGTTCTTC
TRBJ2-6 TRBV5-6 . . CASSWHSGANVLTF TGTGCCAGCAGCTGGCACTCTGGGGCCAACGTCCTGACTTTC
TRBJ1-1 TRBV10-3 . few CAIRKENTEAFF TGTGCCATCAGAAAAGAGAACACTGAAGCTTTCTTT
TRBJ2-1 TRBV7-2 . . CASSLGGGETQFF TGTGCCAGCAGCTTAGGAGGGGGGGAGACCCAGTTCTTC
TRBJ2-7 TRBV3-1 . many CASSQYGYEQYF TGTGCCAGCAGCCAATACGGCTACGAGCAGTACTTC
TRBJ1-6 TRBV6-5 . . CASRAGGGHSPLHF TGTGCCAGCAGGGCCGGGGGGGGGCATTCACCCCTCCACTTT
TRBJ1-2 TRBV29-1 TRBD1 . CSVSPGTGDGYTF TGCAGCGTTAGCCCCGGGACAGGGGATGGCTACACCTTC
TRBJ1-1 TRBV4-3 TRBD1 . CASSQVTGSGFGAFF TGCGCCAGCAGCCAGGTGACAGGGTCGGGATTCGGAGCTTTCTTT